This entry lists 19 T cell receptor beta chains sequenced from one sample in a study of T cell responses to AZD1222 COVID-19 vaccine. Sequenced by immunoSEQ multiplex PCR; TCRdb stores in-frame clones only, minus some. Of around 160,000 clones in the sample, 94% were seen once. The material was peripheral blood, obtained 28 days after the second AZD1222 dose. These receptors were taken from an adult who received the AZD1222 COVID-19 vaccine.

J is TRBJ1-2 and V is TRBV7-9; D gene ambiguous. Germline V gene data show CDR1 as SEHNR and CDR2 as FQNEAQ (reference sequence). The V and J ends lost 1 base and 1 base respectively, with 10 bases between them. This CDR3 spans 15 amino acids. This chain's CDR3 is CASSLGGGDNYGYTF. Here the CDR3 DNA reads TGTGCCAGCAGCTTAGGCGGAGGTGATAACTATGGCTACACCTTC.

This clone was picked up one time. The chain recombines TRBV18 with TRBJ1-2, with D possibly matching TRBD1 (5 bases). V lost 5 bases and J 8 bases, leaving 24 bases between the germline ends. Germline-derived CDR1 and CDR2 are KGHSH and LQKENI. The CDR3 is 16 amino acids. The chain's CDR3 is CASSSDSGPGMGGYTF. The DNA of the CDR3 is TGTGCCAGCTCATCGGATTCGGGACCGGGTATGGGCGGCTACACCTTC.

V is TRBV19 and J is TRBJ1-4; D is uncertain. There are 14 residues in the CDR3. Trimming removed 6 bases at V and 6 bases at J, with 14 bases between. Germline V gives CDR1 LNHDA, CDR2 SQIVND (reference sequence). The CDR3 sequence: CASRPELSYEKLFF. In DNA, the CDR3 is TGTGCCAGTAGGCCGGAATTATCTTATGAAAAACTGTTTTTT. Full variable domain (outside the CDR3, taken from reference TRBV19 and TRBJ1-4): DGGITQSPKYLFRKEGQNVTLSCEQNLNHDAMYWYRQDPGQGLRLIYYSQIVNDFQKGDIAEGYSVSREKKESFPLTVTSAQKNPTAFYLCASRPELSYEKLFFGSGTQLSVL.

The gene calls are TRBV6-2 or TRBV6-3 and TRBJ1-5, with TRBD1 matching 7 bases. CDR1 MNHEY and CDR2 SVGEGT come from the germline V gene. With V trimmed by 5 bases and J by 0 bases, 7 bases remained unmatched. CDR3 length equals 16 residues. This CDR3 is CASSPRDRGSNQPQHF. The CDR3 bases are TGTGCCAGCAGTCCCCGGGACAGAGGTAGCAATCAGCCCCAGCATTTT.

This sequence joins TRBV4-3 and TRBJ2-7; D is unclear. Germline V lookup: CDR1 LGHNA, CDR2 YSLEER. V gave up 0 bases and J gave up 6 bases, with 6 bases separating them. The CDR3 is made up of 12 amino acids. This CDR3 is CASSQDGTEQYF. Here the CDR3 DNA reads TGCGCCAGCAGCCAAGACGGCACCGAGCAGTACTTC.

The rearrangement links TRBV11-2 to TRBJ1-4; perhaps TRBD1 as D (5 bases). This CDR3 region has 17 residues. The V gene's germline CDR1 is SGHAT and CDR2 FQNNGV. With 6 bases removed from V and 0 bases from J, the gap between germline ends came to 17 bases. The CDR3 loop reads CASSPPGPYATNEKLFF. The CDR3 bases are TGTGCCAGCAGTCCCCCGGGGCCCTACGCAACTAATGAAAAACTGTTTTTT.

V is TRBV11-3 and J is TRBJ2-7, with TRBD1 matching over 10 bases. Trimming at V came to 0 bases and at J to 7 bases, leaving 3 bases not matched to a gene. Germline values: CDR1 SGHNT, CDR2 YENEEA. There are 14 residues in the CDR3. The CDR3: CASSLDRTGGEQYF. CDR3 DNA sequence: TGTGCCAGCAGCTTAGATAGGACAGGGGGAGAGCAGTACTTC.

This clone was counted only a few times. This sequence joins TRBV29-1 and TRBJ2-7; 9 bases are a match to TRBD2. Germline trimming cut 4 bases from V and 4 bases from J; bases unmatched to any gene: 8. This CDR3 is built from 14 residues. In germline, CDR1 is SQVTM, CDR2 ANQGSEA. The CDR3 DNA sequence: TGCAGCGTTGCTGTCACTAGCGGGTCTTACGAGCAGTACTTC. Its protein is CSVAVTSGSYEQYF.

Comment on this clone: The same CDR3 also results from other DNA sequences found in this sample. J is TRBJ1-2 and V is TRBV6-1; TRBD1 is a possible D gene (6 bases). V was pared by 1 base and J by 8 bases, with 14 bases between. The V gene's germline CDR1 is MNHNS and CDR2 SASEGT. The CDR3 covers 14 residues. The CDR3 region is CASSEVGGRGGYTF. The CDR3 DNA follows: TGTGCCAGCAGTGAAGTTGGGGGGCGAGGGGGCTACACCTTC.

The gene calls are TRBV24-1 and TRBJ2-1; D ambiguous. The germline V and J ends were trimmed by 0 bases and 5 bases, with 7 bases remaining between them. Germline values: CDR1 KGHDR, CDR2 SFDVKD. The CDR3 is made up of 14 amino acids. The CDR3 sequence is CATSDLDGHNEQFF. CDR3 in DNA: TGTGCCACCAGTGATTTGGACGGGCACAATGAGCAGTTCTTC.

The CDR3 coding sequence is TGTGCCACCAGTGATCAGAAAACCCCCGGGCGGATAGGTGGCTACACCTTC. It is translated as CATSDQKTPGRIGGYTF. The chain joins TRBV24-1 to TRBJ1-2; D is uncertain. Trimming stripped 3 bases from V and 7 bases from J, with 23 bases between. The CDR3 extends over 17 amino acids. CDR1 is KGHDR, CDR2 SFDVKD, per germline.

The V call is TRBV2, the J call TRBJ1-2, with 9 bases identical to TRBD1. Germline assignment: CDR1 SNHLY and CDR2 FYNNEI. V dropped 5 bases and J dropped 4; count of bases not matched to a gene: 5. This CDR3 is built from 14 residues. The CDR3 region is CASSPGTGIYGYTF. Written as DNA, the CDR3 is TGTGCCAGCAGTCCCGGGACAGGGATCTATGGCTACACCTTC.

This chain uses TRBV7-2 with TRBJ1-1; the D gene is possibly TRBD1 (6 bases). Germline V lookup: CDR1 SGHTA, CDR2 FQGNSA. The CDR3 is 15 residues long. Trimming cost V 0 bases and J 0 bases, with 8 bases left between them. The CDR3 spells CASSLAGTMNTEAFF. As DNA, the CDR3 is TGTGCCAGCAGCTTAGCGGGGACAATGAACACTGAAGCTTTCTTT.

The chain recombines TRBV29-1 with TRBJ2-7, with 8 positions matching TRBD2. The germline V gene encodes CDR1 SQVTM and CDR2 ANQGSEA. This CDR3 is built from 15 residues. V was pared by 4 bases and J by 1 base, with 9 bases of the junction left unmatched. CDR3 region: CSVGERERLSYEQYF. The CDR3 DNA reads TGCAGCGTTGGGGAGCGGGAGAGGCTTTCCTACGAGCAGTACTTC.

The V call is TRBV28, the J call TRBJ1-5; D remains unclear. V was shortened by 3 bases and J by 0 bases, with 9 bases between the two germline ends. Germline CDR1 is MDHEN and CDR2 is SYDVKM. This CDR3 is built from 15 residues. Here the CDR3 reads CASSFVGYSNQPQHF. DNA for the CDR3: TGTGCCAGCAGTTTCGTGGGATATAGCAATCAGCCCCAGCATTTT. The full variable domain, in which reference TRBV28 and TRBJ1-5 provide the parts outside the CDR3, is DVKVTQSSRYLVKRTGEKVFLECVQDMDHENMFWYRQDPGLGLRLIYFSYDVKMKEKGDIPEGYSVSREKKERFSLILESASTNQTSMYLCASSFVGYSNQPQHFGDGTRLSIL.

The CDR3 DNA reads TGTGCCAGCAGCGGGACAGGGAATCAGCCCCAGCATTTT. This codes for CASSGTGNQPQHF. The rearrangement links TRBV2 to TRBJ1-5, with 9 bases fitting TRBD1. The CDR3 is 13 residues long. Germline loops: CDR1 SNHLY, CDR2 FYNNEI. With V trimmed by 6 bases and J by 4 bases, 1 base remained unmatched.

The chain employs TRBV28 and TRBJ1-1; the D is unclear. The CDR3 is made up of 13 amino acids. The ends were cut back, 6 bases at V and 6 bases at J, with 14 bases in the middle. CDR1 and CDR2 (germline): MDHEN, SYDVKM. CDR3 loop: CASSLEVPPEAFF. The DNA of the CDR3 is TGTGCCAGCAGCCTGGAAGTCCCGCCTGAAGCTTTCTTT.

The chain employs TRBV28 and TRBJ2-1; D not certain. The CDR3 contains 14 residues. With 1 base removed from V and 4 bases from J, the gap between germline ends came to 8 bases. Germline CDR1 and CDR2: MDHEN and SYDVKM. The DNA of the CDR3 is TGTGCCAGCAGTTTATCCCAAGGATACAATGAGCAGTTCTTC. Residues: CASSLSQGYNEQFF.

The chain joins TRBV7-9 to TRBJ2-2; D uncertain. Deletions cut 2 bases from V and 5 bases from J, with 12 bases between. CDR3 size: 15 residues. CDR1 is SEHNR and CDR2 is FQNEAQ in the germline V gene (reference sequence). This chain's CDR3 is CASSLRSVGTGELFF. CDR3 DNA sequence: TGTGCCAGCAGCTTACGCTCTGTAGGAACCGGGGAGCTGTTTTTT.